One T cell receptor beta chain is described in this entry. Its matching antigen is unknown. This entry is derived from a study of response to subunit inactivated influenza vaccine. Whole-study findings and limits: Only a handful of new T cells, the authors suggested, are recruited with each seasonal influenza vaccination.

From germline, CDR1 is SGHDT and CDR2 YYEEEE. CDR3 length equals 13 residues. The V end lost 0 bases, the J end lost 7 bases, and 10 bases lay between the germline ends. TCRdb redid the calling of the RT-PCR reads with MiXCR, one entry per CDR3 protein. This sample carries 550,000 to 650,000 distinct CDR3 sequences, 12% of them seen once, and the ten largest clones take about a tenth. The material was PBMCs from blood, obtained on the day of vaccination. This chain connects TRBV5-6 to TRBJ1-1; tentative D call: TRBD1 (5 bases). The source of this sequence is a man aged 45-65 years who received an inactivated influenza vaccine. The CDR3 sequence: CASSLDIQGEAFF. CDR3 bases: TGTGCCAGCAGCTTGGACATTCAGGGTGAAGCTTTCTTT.